This T cell receptor beta chain was found in a study of T cells in Graves' hyperthyroidism and ophthalmopathy. Study-level points and caveats: Progression to ophthalmopathy was predicted a median of 6.5 months early. Blood shared most expanded thyroid clonotypes above 0.001.

The CDR3 totals 15 residues. The junction had 8 bases not matched to a gene; V was cut back by 4 bases and J by 7 bases. Germline CDR1 and CDR2: MNHNS and SASEGT. Amplification of TCR beta CDR3 regions was performed using RNA transcripts as template. An initial round of RT-PCR targeting the TCR CDR3 relied on the HTBI primer set. Via MiXCR, TCRdb re-called the multiplex PCR reads, giving one row per CDR3 protein. This table has about 110,000 distinct CDR3 sequences, more than 15% appearing once. This clonotype was observed at least ten times. The antigen is unknown. Hyperthyroidism of Graves' type that showed no ophthalmopathy progression within 18 months was stable. PBMCs came from more than 9 ml fresh peripheral blood.

The J gene is TRBJ2-2, the V gene TRBV6-1, with TRBD1 identical over 8 bases. This clonotype originated in a woman between 45 and 65 years old with Graves' hyperthyroidism. Material for sequencing was blood. CDR3 coding DNA: TGTGCCAGCAGTGTTTCCAGGGGGCTTGGCGGGGAGCTGTTTTTT. Translating gives CASSVSRGLGGELFF.